This passage covers 12 T cell receptor beta chains from one sample sequenced in a study of blood T cell repertoires in COVID-19. Generated by immunoSEQ multiplex PCR, the TCRdb table keeps only in-frame clones and is missing some. The repertoire holds approximately 67,000 clones, 80% to 90% seen once, with under 9.5% in the top ten. The sample taken for sequencing was peripheral blood. The source of these receptors is a man aged 50 to 59 with active COVID-19.

This clone has only one observation. V and J are TRBV5-8 and TRBJ2-1; 10 positions match TRBD2. Germline CDR1 and CDR2: SGHTS and YDEGEE. This CDR3 has 16 residues. Trimming removed 2 bases from V and 8 bases from J; junction bases left unmatched: 10. The CDR3, as DNA: TGTGCCAGCAGCTTCCCTCTAGCGGGAGTTAAGGATGAGCAGTTCTTC. It specifies CASSFPLAGVKDEQFF.

The chain carries TRBV9 and TRBJ2-7; 11 bases are shared with TRBD2. V was pared by 0 bases and J by 4 bases, with 0 bases of the junction left unmatched. Germline assignment: CDR1 SGDLS and CDR2 YYNGEE. This CDR3 is built from 14 residues. The CDR3 loop reads CASSVGTSGYEQYF. DNA for the CDR3: TGTGCCAGCAGCGTAGGGACTAGCGGGTACGAGCAGTACTTC.

The chain joins TRBV18 to TRBJ2-1; the match to TRBD2 covers 8 bases. This CDR3 contains 14 residues. V was pared by 3 bases and J by 10 bases, with 8 bases of the junction left unmatched. From germline, CDR1 is KGHSH and CDR2 LQKENI. The DNA of the CDR3 is TGTGCCAGCTCACCGGAGCTAGCGGGCACCGAGCAGTTCTTC. It translates to CASSPELAGTEQFF.

The chain uses TRBV6-5 and TRBJ2-3, with 8 bases aligning to TRBD2. The CDR3 covers 15 residues. Germline assignment: CDR1 MNHEY and CDR2 SVGAGI. V was clipped by 8 bases and J by 6 bases; unmatched bases: 13. The CDR3 DNA reads TGTGCCAGCGAATCCGGGACTAGTGAGGGGGATACGCAGTATTTT. Translated: CASESGTSEGDTQYF.

The genes are TRBV2 and TRBJ2-2, with D maybe TRBD2 (7 bases). CDR1 is SNHLY and CDR2 is FYNNEI in the germline V gene. Trimming stripped 6 bases from V and 1 base from J, with 12 bases between. The length of the CDR3 is 15 residues. The CDR3 coding sequence is TGTGCCAGCAGGGGGGGGACAATGAACACCGGGGAGCTGTTTTTT. Translating it yields CASRGGTMNTGELFF.

The chain carries TRBV27 and TRBJ1-4; tentatively, D is TRBD1 (5 bases). Germline V CDR1 and CDR2: MNHEY, SMNVEV (reference sequence). The CDR3 spans 15 residues. Trimming removed 0 bases at V and 8 bases at J, with 13 bases between. The CDR3 protein is CASSLSGRGGEKLFF. CDR3 nucleotide sequence: TGTGCCAGCAGTTTATCGGGAAGGGGAGGGGAAAAACTGTTTTTT.

V is TRBV2 and J is TRBJ2-1; D is unclear. CDR1 and CDR2 (germline): SNHLY, FYNNEI. CDR3 length equals 12 residues. V was pared by 6 bases and J by 7 bases, with 10 bases between. This CDR3 reads CASRTWQNEQFF. The CDR3 nucleotides read TGTGCCAGCAGGACATGGCAGAATGAGCAGTTCTTC.

The chain combines TRBV19 with TRBJ2-3; TRBD1 matches at 10 bases. The CDR3 is 13 amino acids. The germline CDR1 and CDR2 sequences are LNHDA and SQIVND (reference sequence). V lost 9 bases, J lost 2 bases, and 2 bases stayed unmatched. CDR3 sequence (DNA): TGTGCCAGCGGGACAGGGGTCACAGATACGCAGTATTTT. Translated: CASGTGVTDTQYF.

This chain connects TRBV29-1 to TRBJ1-5; the match to TRBD1 covers 8 bases. After removal of 6 bases from V and 0 bases from J, the junction contained 4 bases not matched to a gene. The germline gives CDR1 SQVTM, CDR2 ANQGSEA. The CDR3 has 14 residues. The CDR3: CSVGQGYSNQPQHF. In nucleotides, the CDR3 is TGCAGCGTCGGACAGGGCTATAGCAATCAGCCCCAGCATTTT.

This chain uses TRBV6-2 or TRBV6-3 with TRBJ2-1, with 10 positions matching TRBD2. This CDR3 contains 15 residues. The J segment lost 6 bases and the V segment lost 5 bases, leaving 7 bases of the junction unmatched. The germline gives CDR1 MNHEY, CDR2 SVGEGT. In nucleotides, the CDR3 is TGTGCCAGCAGTCAAGCGGGGGGGCCTCGCAATGAGCAGTTCTTC. This translates into CASSQAGGPRNEQFF.

CDR3 sequence (DNA): TGTGCCAGCAGCCAAGAAGGGCGTGGACAGGGGGCTCTTAATTCACCCCTCCACTTT. It translates to CASSQEGRGQGALNSPLHF. J is TRBJ1-6 and V is TRBV4-2, with 11 bases fitting TRBD1. Germline trimming cut 0 bases from V and 6 bases from J; bases unmatched to any gene: 10. CDR3 length: 19 residues. Germline lookup yields CDR1 LGHNA and CDR2 YNFKEQ.

V gene TRBV4-1 combines with J gene TRBJ2-3; a weak D match, TRBD2 (6 bases). Per germline, CDR1 MGHRA and CDR2 YSYEKL. V was clipped by 4 bases and J by 0 bases, with 8 bases between them. The CDR3 contains 14 residues. CDR3 coding DNA: TGCGCCAGCAGCCTAGGGACTAGCACAGATACGCAGTATTTT. Translated: CASSLGTSTDTQYF.